The 25 T cell receptor beta chains below come from one sample, sequenced in a study of T cells after yellow fever vaccination. Each CDR3 protein is one row after TCRdb ran MiXCR on the 5' RACE reads. Among about 360,000 distinct CDR3 sequences listed, 6.2% were seen once. The starting material was PBMCs, obtained 5 days after the yellow fever booster vaccination. The receptors were gathered from a man aged 30-40 years who received the YFV17D yellow fever vaccine.

This clonotype was seen a handful of times. This chain connects TRBV4-3 to TRBJ2-1, with TRBD2 matching 9 bases. This CDR3 region has 17 residues. J lost 8 bases, V lost 1 base, and 12 bases had no gene match. The germline V gene encodes CDR1 LGHNA and CDR2 YSLEER. For the CDR3, the DNA is TGCGCCAGCAGCCAAGGGGGGGGCGGGAGGGCCGAATATGAGCAGTTCTTC. It is translated as CASSQGGGGRAEYEQFF.

This clonotype was recorded a few times. The chain combines TRBV12-3 or TRBV12-4 with TRBJ1-5; D ambiguous. V dropped 4 bases and J dropped 3 bases, with 13 bases sitting between them. The CDR3 sequence is 15 residues long. The CDR3, as DNA: TGTGCCAGCAGTTCTAGGGTCGGAATCAATCAGCCCCAGCATTTT. Translating gives CASSSRVGINQPQHF.

The V and J genes are TRBV7-2 and TRBJ2-7; 9 nucleotides match TRBD1. This CDR3 contains 14 residues. Trimming took 5 bases from V and 6 from J; bases not matched to a gene: 8. Germline CDR1 SGHTA, CDR2 FQGNSA. CDR3: CASSIQGATGEQYF. In DNA form, the CDR3 reads TGTGCCAGCAGCATACAGGGGGCTACTGGCGAGCAGTACTTC.

This clonotype was seen repeatedly, ten times or more. This sequence joins TRBV9 and TRBJ2-1, with D perhaps matching TRBD2 (6 bases). Germline lookup yields CDR1 SGDLS and CDR2 YYNGEE. The CDR3 totals 17 residues. V lost 4 bases, J lost 8 bases, and 25 bases lay in between. The CDR3 nucleotides are TGTGCCAGCAGCCCCTGGGGGAGGTTAAACTCCGGGGATGAGCAGTTCTTC. Protein product: CASSPWGRLNSGDEQFF.

The chain carries TRBV19 and TRBJ2-2; the match to TRBD2 covers 11 bases. The CDR3 is made up of 16 amino acids. Trimming took 7 bases from V and 3 from J; bases not matched to a gene: 7. The germline CDR1 and CDR2 sequences are LNHDA and SQIVND (reference sequence). The CDR3 loop reads CASNPSGRKHTGELFF. The CDR3 DNA is TGTGCCAGTAACCCTAGCGGGAGGAAACACACCGGGGAGCTGTTTTTT.

The rearrangement joins TRBV20-1 to TRBJ2-7; 11 nucleotides match TRBD2. Looked up from germline, CDR1 is DFQATT and CDR2 is SNEGSKA (reference sequence). The CDR3 runs 14 residues. J gave up 2 bases and V 3 bases, and 3 bases lay outside the gene matches. CDR3 sequence reads: CSASSGRGTYEQYF. CDR3 in DNA: TGCAGTGCTAGTAGCGGGAGGGGCACCTACGAGCAGTACTTC.

This sequence joins TRBV18 and TRBJ2-2; 8 positions match TRBD1. This CDR3 is built from 17 residues. J was trimmed by 6 bases and V by 2 bases; bases with no gene match: 11. CDR1 and CDR2 from the germline V gene are KGHSH and LQKENI. CDR3 loop: CASSPSRQGFSAGELFF. In DNA form, the CDR3 reads TGTGCCAGCTCACCATCGCGACAGGGGTTTTCGGCCGGGGAGCTGTTTTTT.

This clonotype came up a few times. The V gene is TRBV29-1, the J gene TRBJ2-1, with 8 bases lining up with TRBD2. After removal of 7 bases from V and 10 bases from J, the junction contained 15 bases not matched to a gene. The V gene's germline CDR1 is SQVTM and CDR2 ANQGSEA. The CDR3 totals 14 residues. The CDR3 loop reads CSALSARGVGEQFF. For the CDR3, the DNA is TGCAGCGCCCTGAGTGCGCGGGGGGTGGGGGAGCAGTTCTTC.

The chain has TRBV3-1 and TRBJ2-1, with 12 bases that match TRBD2. The CDR3 length is 18 residues. V trimming: 1 base; J trimming: 7 bases; junction bases outside the gene matches: 11. Per the germline V gene, CDR1 is LGHDT and CDR2 is YNNKEL (reference sequence). The DNA for the CDR3 is TGTGCCAGCAGCCAAGCTCCTCTACTAGCGGGAGGTAAAAATGAGCAGTTCTTC. Its translation: CASSQAPLLAGGKNEQFF.

This clonotype came up a few times. The chain carries TRBV20-1 and TRBJ2-1; 16 bases line up with TRBD2. This CDR3 comprises 16 residues. V dropped 3 bases and J dropped 7; count of bases not matched to a gene: 6. Germline V gene data show CDR1 as DFQATT and CDR2 as SNEGSKA (reference sequence). The DNA of the CDR3 is TGCAGTGCTAGGCCCCCGGGACTAGCGGGAGGGAATGAGCAGTTCTTC. Its protein product is CSARPPGLAGGNEQFF.

This clonotype was found many times. V and J are TRBV12-3 or TRBV12-4 and TRBJ1-4, with a possible D match to TRBD1 (6 bases). The ends were cut back, 5 bases at V and 8 bases at J, with 15 bases in the middle. This CDR3 has 14 amino acids. The CDR3 coding sequence is TGTGCCAGCAGTCCCGAGGGGGTAAAAGAAAAACTGTTTTTT. It is translated as CASSPEGVKEKLFF.

This clonotype was seen more than once but under ten times. The rearrangement joins TRBV30 to TRBJ2-3, with TRBD2 identical over 12 bases. V gave up 0 bases and J gave up 4 bases; unmatched junction bases: 5. The CDR3 loop spans 16 amino acids. CDR1 and CDR2 from the germline V gene are GTSNPN and SVGIG (reference sequence). The CDR3 loop reads CAWSVMTSGGSDTQYF. CDR3 nucleotides: TGTGCCTGGAGTGTTATGACTAGCGGGGGCTCAGATACGCAGTATTTT.

The chain couples TRBV7-9 to TRBJ2-7; tentatively, D is TRBD1 (7 bases). Per germline, CDR1 SEHNR and CDR2 FQNEAQ (reference sequence). Trimming left V 7 bases short and J 0 bases short, with 10 bases between. CDR3 size: 13 residues. The CDR3 loop is CASTEGASYEQYF. The CDR3 DNA follows: TGTGCCAGCACGGAGGGGGCCTCCTACGAGCAGTACTTC.

This clonotype was picked up many times. The V call is TRBV12-3 or TRBV12-4, the J call TRBJ1-4, with 8 nucleotides matching TRBD1. The CDR3 is 17 amino acids. The junction had 10 bases not matched to a gene; V was cut back by 3 bases and J by 4 bases. The CDR3 coding sequence is TGTGCCAGCAGTTTCATACCAGGACAGGGAAATAATGAAAAACTGTTTTTT. Translated: CASSFIPGQGNNEKLFF.

This clonotype was observed a handful of times. This chain uses TRBV29-1 with TRBJ2-3, with 7 bases identical to TRBD2. Germline CDR1 SQVTM, CDR2 ANQGSEA. The CDR3 runs 17 residues. V lost 7 bases to trimming and J lost 0 bases; unmatched junction nucleotides: 16. CDR3 loop: CSASRGLNVISTDTQYF. In DNA form, the CDR3 reads TGCAGCGCCTCGAGGGGACTAAATGTCATCAGCACAGATACGCAGTATTTT.

This clonotype was detected ten times or more. The chain joins TRBV12-3 or TRBV12-4 to TRBJ2-4, with a tentative D call TRBD2 (5 bases). The CDR3 consists of 15 residues. V lost 3 bases, J lost 1 base, and 10 bases lay in between. The CDR3 sequence is CASSFSAAAKNIQYF. The CDR3 nucleotides read TGTGCCAGCAGTTTTAGCGCCGCGGCCAAAAACATTCAGTACTTC.

This clonotype was seen repeatedly, ten times or more. The gene calls are TRBV4-3 and TRBJ2-5; the D gene is possibly TRBD2 (7 bases). Germline-derived CDR1 and CDR2 are LGHNA and YSLEER. The CDR3 runs 16 residues. The germline V and J ends were trimmed by 0 bases and 5 bases, with 16 bases remaining between them. In nucleotides, the CDR3 is TGCGCCAGCAGCCAAGATCCCCCCAGGGGAGGGGAGACCCAGTACTTC. Encoded protein: CASSQDPPRGGETQYF.

This clonotype was counted at least ten times. This chain connects TRBV5-1 to TRBJ2-5, with no clear D. This CDR3 has 14 amino acids. V was trimmed by 0 bases and J by 5 bases, leaving 11 bases between them. Germline V gene sequence: CDR1 SGHRS, CDR2 YFSETQ. The CDR3 is CASSLAPGLETQYF. CDR3 sequence (DNA): TGCGCCAGCAGCTTGGCCCCGGGTCTGGAGACCCAGTACTTC.

This clonotype was seen at least ten times. The chain employs TRBV4-3 and TRBJ2-1; D tentatively reads TRBD1 or TRBD2 (6 bases each). The germline V gene encodes CDR1 LGHNA and CDR2 YSLEER. This CDR3 region has 17 residues. V was trimmed by 0 bases and J by 0 bases, leaving 12 bases between them. The CDR3 here is CASSQDIADSSYNEQFF. CDR3 sequence (DNA): TGCGCCAGCAGCCAAGATATAGCGGACAGCTCCTACAATGAGCAGTTCTTC.

In its sample, this clonotype was seen a few times. This chain joins TRBV29-1 and TRBJ1-1; D not resolved. The CDR3 is 15 residues long. CDR1 and CDR2 from the germline V gene are SQVTM and ANQGSEA. V was pared by 3 bases and J by 8 bases, with 22 bases between. CDR3 DNA: TGCAGCGTTGATCTCGCTGATAGGCCCTCCGGCGAAGCTTTCTTT. Translating gives CSVDLADRPSGEAFF.

The V and J genes are TRBV29-1 and TRBJ2-5, with D hard to call. The germline V and J ends were trimmed by 4 bases and 4 bases, with 7 bases remaining between them. The CDR3 is made up of 11 amino acids. The germline gives CDR1 SQVTM, CDR2 ANQGSEA. The DNA of the CDR3 is TGCAGCGTTGGAGTAGTAGAGACCCAGTACTTC. Amino acids: CSVGVVETQYF.

The genes are TRBV27 and TRBJ2-2, with D perhaps matching TRBD2 (6 bases). CDR3 length: 17 residues. The V end lost 3 bases, the J end lost 1 base, and 15 bases lay between the germline ends. Germline V gene lookup returns CDR1 MNHEY and CDR2 SMNVEV (reference sequence). The CDR3: CASSFAGRERNTGELFF. DNA of the CDR3: TGTGCCAGCAGTTTCGCGGGGAGAGAGAGGAACACCGGGGAGCTGTTTTTT.

The chain recombines TRBV7-9 with TRBJ2-7; 8 bases are shared with TRBD1. V lost 10 bases to trimming and J lost 6 bases; unmatched junction nucleotides: 11. The CDR3 is 13 amino acids. The germline gives CDR1 SEHNR, CDR2 FQNEAQ (reference sequence). DNA for the CDR3: TGTGCCAACAGTCGAGGACAGGGACTCGAGCAGTACTTC. Translating it yields CANSRGQGLEQYF. The full variable domain, completed using reference TRBV7-9 and TRBJ2-7, is DTGVSQNPRHKITKRGQNVTFRCDPISEHNRLYWYRQTLGQGPEFLTYFQNEAQLEKSRLLSDRFSAERPKGSFSTLEIQRTEQGDSAMYLCANSRGQGLEQYFGPGTRLTVT.

V gene TRBV7-2 combines with J gene TRBJ1-3; no firm D call. CDR1 and CDR2 (germline): SGHTA, FQGNSA. V was pared by 1 base and J by 9 bases, with 13 bases between. This CDR3 has 14 residues. Written as DNA, the CDR3 is TGTGCCAGCAGCTTAGAGCTCAGGTCGAGCACCATATATTTT. Translating it yields CASSLELRSSTIYF.

This clonotype was detected ten times or more. J is TRBJ2-1 and V is TRBV5-6, with 8 positions matching TRBD2. The ends lost 9 bases at V and 6 bases at J; junction bases unmatched: 11. The germline gives CDR1 SGHDT, CDR2 YYEEEE. This CDR3 spans 14 amino acids. The CDR3 DNA reads TGTGCCACCCAGGGCTGGGCGGGAGGCAATGAGCAGTTCTTC. Protein product: CATQGWAGGNEQFF.